This T cell receptor beta chain was sequenced in a study of spatial heterogeneity in lung cancer. The V gene's germline CDR1 is MNHEY and CDR2 SVGAGI. Trimming removed 6 bases from V and 4 bases from J; junction bases left unmatched: 7. The CDR3 covers 16 residues. Time point defined: sample taken at primary tumor resection. Study outcomes and limitations: Intratumoral expanded alpha and beta TCR counts were found to track tumor mutation counts.

This clonotype was picked up a small number of times. Its antigen is unidentified. TCRdb independently ran MiXCR on the 5' RACE reads; one entry per CDR3 protein. The table has about 27,000 distinct CDR3 sequences, about 7% seen once. Sample: lung tumor tissue, taken at surgery. This clonotype was sampled from a male donor with early-stage non-small cell lung cancer. The J gene is TRBJ2-3, the V gene TRBV6-5, with 13 bases identical to TRBD2. CDR3 residues: CASRETSGGVPDTQYF. The CDR3 DNA sequence: TGTGCCAGCAGGGAAACTAGCGGGGGGGTCCCAGATACGCAGTATTTT.